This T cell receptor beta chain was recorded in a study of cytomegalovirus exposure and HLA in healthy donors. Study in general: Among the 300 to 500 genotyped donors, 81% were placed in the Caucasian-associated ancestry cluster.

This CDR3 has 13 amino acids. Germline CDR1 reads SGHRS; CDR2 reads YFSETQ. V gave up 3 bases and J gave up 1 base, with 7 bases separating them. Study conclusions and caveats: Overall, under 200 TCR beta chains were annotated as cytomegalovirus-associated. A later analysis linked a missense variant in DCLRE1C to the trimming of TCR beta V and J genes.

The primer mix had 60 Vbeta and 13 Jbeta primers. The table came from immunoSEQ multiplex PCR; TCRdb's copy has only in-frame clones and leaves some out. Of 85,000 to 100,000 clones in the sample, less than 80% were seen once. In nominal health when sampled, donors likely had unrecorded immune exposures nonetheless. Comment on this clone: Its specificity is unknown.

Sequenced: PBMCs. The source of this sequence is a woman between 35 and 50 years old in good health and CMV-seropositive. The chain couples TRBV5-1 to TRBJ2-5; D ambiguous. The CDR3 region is CASSWRFQETQYF. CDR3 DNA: TGCGCCAGCAGCTGGAGATTCCAAGAGACCCAGTACTTC.